The following is a T cell receptor beta chain sequence with its context. No antigen is known for it. 13 Jbeta primers and 60 Vbeta primers were used for the PCR. TCRdb's copy holds only in-frame clones and misses some; the assay was immunoSEQ multiplex PCR. Of about 160,000 clones in the sample, around 88% were seen once. These data come from a study of cytomegalovirus exposure and HLA in healthy donors. General study findings and limits: Cytomegalovirus association was listed for around 180 TCR beta chains. The likely explanation for a cluster of highly shared sequence variants was sequencing artifact. Sequencing depth roughly uniform across donors was assumed in presence/absence analyses.

CDR1 and CDR2 from the germline V gene are MNHEY and SMNVEV (reference sequence). The germline V and J ends were trimmed by 6 bases and 3 bases, with 12 bases remaining between them. The CDR3 is 13 amino acids. This clonotype originated in a woman under 40 in good health and CMV-seronegative. Sample: PBMCs. The rearrangement joins TRBV27 to TRBJ2-7; D ambiguous. This chain's CDR3 is CASRVGQLYEQYF. The CDR3, as DNA: TGTGCCAGCAGGGTTGGGCAGCTCTACGAGCAGTACTTC.